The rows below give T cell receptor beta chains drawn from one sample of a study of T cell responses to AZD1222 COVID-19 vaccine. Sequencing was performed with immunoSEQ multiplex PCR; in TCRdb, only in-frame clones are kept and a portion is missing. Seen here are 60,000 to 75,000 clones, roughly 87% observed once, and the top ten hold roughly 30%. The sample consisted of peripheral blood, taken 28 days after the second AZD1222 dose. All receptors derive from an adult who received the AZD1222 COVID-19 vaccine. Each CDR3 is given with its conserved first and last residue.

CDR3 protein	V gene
CASSLLPGDRELFF	TRBV5-1
CASSQSALTGVEQYF	TRBV3-1/TRBV3-2
CASTFRREGGEQYF	TRBV11-2
CARDREAFF	TRBV21-1
CASSGEVGHAYEQYF	TRBV10-1
CASSARYEQFF	TRBV3-1/TRBV3-2
CASSMPFANTGELFF	TRBV19
CASSRNRGLAVSDTQYF	TRBV5-1
CAISDQREESDPHF	TRBV10-3
CASSSGLLEQYF	TRBV7-8
CASSPTPGYTEAFF	TRBV5-4
CASRTGYGYTF	TRBV28
CASSQGENTEAFF	TRBV6-4
CASSQGLAEETQYF	TRBV3-1/TRBV3-2
CASSPTPGLGYEQYF	TRBV4-2
CASSLTGSTDTQYF	TRBV11-3
CASSLYGAGKNIQYF	TRBV5-1
CASSQRDSRRETQYF	TRBV5-5
CASSLEGWGNQPQHF	TRBV5-5
CASSLGGGYSPLHF	TRBV11-2
CASSWTTGELFF	TRBV5-1
CASSPQGRTDTQYF	TRBV28
CASSLARGSSEAFF	TRBV7-2
CASSQGHGYTF	TRBV21-1
CASSQERLAGVYEQYF	TRBV4-2
CASNFASGDTGELFF	TRBV2
CSVESSDSEAFF	TRBV29-1
CASSPRQGAPSGYTF	TRBV7-2
CASSLELQGSAGELFF	TRBV5-1
CASSLGGGGLDEQYF	TRBV7-9
CASSYTGGTGELFF	TRBV5-1
CSVVGAASTDTQYF	TRBV29-1
CASSLDGTDTGELFF	TRBV5-1
CASSPQRGVFSGNTIYF	TRBV11-3
CAWRDSKTANYGYTF	TRBV30
CASSQNSPEAFF	TRBV3-1/TRBV3-2
CASSLRSANTEAFF	TRBV13
CASSLTREGGNEQFF	TRBV27
CASTLAASYEQYF	TRBV28
CAWSAGTGAYEQYF	TRBV30
CATSDRRNTEAFF	TRBV24-1
CSVEWGLAGVGEQFF	TRBV29-1
CSASFNPAMNTEAFF	TRBV20-1